This T cell receptor (beta chain) comes out of a study of shared clonotypes between healthy human individuals. Overall study: CD8 memory received one plate per donor, CD8 naive two, CD4 memory three and CD4 naive three.

The method was immunoSEQ multiplex PCR; TCRdb's version includes in-frame clones alone and lacks a portion of them. This repertoire shows some 2,100,000 clones, approximately 94% found once; its top ten account for approximately 0.13%. J was trimmed by 4 bases and V by 3 bases; bases with no gene match: 4. The CDR3 extends over 15 amino acids. Germline CDR1 LNHDA, CDR2 SQIVND (reference sequence). In this sample, this clone turned up once. The V and J genes are TRBV19 and TRBJ2-1; TRBD1 aligns across 9 bases. This TCR was recovered from a man between 18 and 29 years old in good health. The sequenced sample consisted of naive CD4+ T cells sorted from blood. As to subset: CD45RA+ positively selected. The DNA for the CDR3 is TGTGCCAGTAGTATTTCCGGGACAGGGTACAATGAGCAGTTCTTC. Its protein is CASSISGTGYNEQFF. The whole variable domain, remainder taken from reference TRBV19 and TRBJ2-1, is DGGITQSPKYLFRKEGQNVTLSCEQNLNHDAMYWYRQDPGQGLRLIYYSQIVNDFQKGDIAEGYSVSREKKESFPLTVTSAQKNPTAFYLCASSISGTGYNEQFFGPGTRLTVL.